This T cell receptor beta chain was obtained from a study of long-term antiretroviral therapy in people with HIV. Study-wide findings and caveats: It was observed that HIV repertoires exhibited narrower CDR3 length ranges than controls. Relative to transplant donor controls, diversity remained lower despite increasing after ART.

The V gene's germline CDR1 is LGHNA and CDR2 YNFKEQ. The trim removed 4 bases at V and 3 bases at J, leaving 9 bases unmatched. The length of the CDR3 is 15 residues. Comments on this clone: Its antigen is unknown.

Every one of the participants with HIV received treatment in the United States. Version v3.0 of the immunoSEQ assay ran at survey level. The table came from immunoSEQ multiplex PCR; TCRdb's copy has only in-frame clones and leaves some out. The sample lists 40,000 to 50,000 clones, 94% occurring once. The TCR was taken from a man aged 25 to 40 with HIV. The sample consisted of unsorted PBMCs, taken around 9.2 years after starting antiretroviral therapy. The gene calls are TRBV4-2 and TRBJ2-7, with TRBD2 identical over 7 bases. The CDR3 loop is CASSPNPGLHYEQYF. CDR3 DNA sequence: TGTGCCAGCAGCCCTAACCCGGGACTACACTACGAGCAGTACTTC.